A selection of T cell receptor beta chains follows, all from one sample in a study of CD4+ T cells in melanoma. Here immunoSEQ multiplex PCR was the method, and the copy in TCRdb shows in-frame clones only, minus some. The repertoire holds 50,000 to 60,000 clones, with 60% to 80% as singletons. Input material: tumor tissue. The receptors stem from a human donor with melanoma. Both conserved end residues are trimmed from each CDR3. Expanded clones get a size class; other rows say once, few or many, or leave the size out.

few	TRBV6-4	TRBJ1-5	ASSEVRNQPQH
many	TRBV19	TRBJ2-1	ASSPGTPGDHEQF
.	TRBV28	TRBJ1-1	ASSSGGAMNTEAF
.	TRBV11-2	TRBJ2-7	ASSLFPGGAYEQY
once	TRBV27	TRBJ2-1	ASSLGGSSYNEQF
.	TRBV30	TRBJ1-2	AWISRGLDGYT
.	TRBV4-3	TRBJ1-1	ASSQDPAGTYTEAF
.	TRBV6-5	TRBJ2-7	ASSYAGVEQY
few	TRBV27	TRBJ1-2	ASTTPPPGLYGYT
.	TRBV28	TRBJ1-4	ASSSGQLSGANEKLF
.	TRBV7-8	TRBJ1-3	ASSPRGQPSGNTIY
.	TRBV7-2	TRBJ2-5	ASSLAGHQETQY
.	TRBV7-3	TRBJ1-1	ASSPGQMNTEAF
.	TRBV6-1	TRBJ1-3	ASRTEFFSGNTIY
.	TRBV7-9	TRBJ2-5	ASSQTMGASKQETQY
.	TRBV6-6	TRBJ1-1	ASSHRFANTEAF
few	TRBV11-2	TRBJ2-1	ASSLGGGEQF
.	TRBV4-2	TRBJ1-2	ASSLRDRASGYT
.	TRBV5-3	TRBJ2-2	ARSLDRGGENTGELF
.	TRBV11-2	TRBJ2-2	ASSLQRGTGELF
.	TRBV2	TRBJ1-6	ASSSRGGQNSPLH
.	TRBV5-1	TRBJ2-7	ASRRGNYEQY
.	TRBV7-6	TRBJ1-6	ASSLTGGGSDSPLH
.	TRBV11-1	TRBJ1-1	ASSSQMNTEAF
many	TRBV7-9	TRBJ1-1	ASIPGGTEAF
few	TRBV5-1	TRBJ2-7	ASSLAVAGGPRYEQY
.	TRBV27	TRBJ2-5	ASSLLRDIRSEKGQY
.	TRBV5-1	TRBJ2-2	ASIGQVNTGELF